These 9 T cell receptor beta chains were sequenced from one sample in a study of chemoradiotherapy in HPV16-positive cancers. Assay used: immunoSEQ multiplex PCR; TCRdb lists only in-frame clones, some missing. The table shows more than 6,000 clones, with roughly 90% occurring only once. The specimen comprised tumor tissue, sampled from a patient who underwent chemoradiotherapy. The receptors originated from a human donor with HPV-associated anogenital cancer.

CDR3 DNA: TGTGCCAGCACCCCATCGCTAGCGCCCCAAGAGACCCAGTACTTC. Translation: CASTPSLAPQETQYF. The chain combines TRBV9 with TRBJ2-5; D might be TRBD2 (6 bases). The germline V and J ends were trimmed by 6 bases and 1 base, with 16 bases remaining between them. The CDR3 runs 15 residues. The V gene's germline CDR1 is SGDLS and CDR2 YYNGEE.

The chain links TRBV10-3 to TRBJ2-3, with 9 bases that match TRBD2. The junction had 8 bases not matched to a gene; V was cut back by 4 bases and J by 3 bases. The length of the CDR3 is 16 residues. Germline V CDR1 and CDR2: ENHRY, SYGVKD. The CDR3 region is CAISVENSGSTDTQYF. For the CDR3, the DNA is TGTGCCATCAGTGTCGAGAATAGCGGGAGTACAGATACGCAGTATTTT.

The chain combines TRBV7-3 with TRBJ2-3; 10 bases agree with TRBD2. Germline V gives CDR1 SGHTA, CDR2 FQGTGA. CDR3 length: 15 amino acids. V dropped 5 bases and J dropped 4; count of bases not matched to a gene: 6. CDR3 protein: CASSTRLAGADTQYF. CDR3 coding DNA: TGTGCCAGCAGCACCAGACTAGCGGGTGCAGATACGCAGTATTTT.

The V gene is TRBV4-2, the J gene TRBJ2-2; TRBD1 or TRBD2 may be the D gene (5 bases each). The CDR3 consists of 14 residues. V lost 8 bases and J lost 3, with 13 bases in between. The germline V gene has CDR1 LGHNA and CDR2 YNFKEQ. The CDR3 spells CASGGRTHTGELFF. The CDR3 coding sequence is TGTGCCAGCGGGGGTCGGACTCACACCGGGGAGCTGTTTTTT.

This rearrangement joins TRBV19 to TRBJ1-2; D is possibly TRBD1 (6 bases). The CDR3 length is 14 residues. Trimming pared 7 bases from V and 8 bases from J, leaving 20 bases between. Germline assignment: CDR1 LNHDA and CDR2 SQIVND (reference sequence). This CDR3 reads CASIDDRYSGGYTF. Here the CDR3 DNA reads TGTGCCAGTATCGACGACAGGTATTCTGGGGGCTACACCTTC.

V is TRBV7-2 and J is TRBJ1-5, with TRBD1 as a possible D gene (6 bases). V was shortened by 1 base and J by 2 bases, with 12 bases between the two germline ends. The CDR3 covers 16 residues. CDR1 and CDR2 from the germline V gene are SGHTA and FQGNSA. In DNA form, the CDR3 reads TGTGCCAGCAGCTTAGTGGCAGGGGAAGGCAATCAGCCCCAGCATTTT. It is translated as CASSLVAGEGNQPQHF.

In DNA, the CDR3 is TGTGCCAGCAGTGAACGGACGGGACAACTCTCTGGAAACACCATATATTTT. The encoded protein is CASSERTGQLSGNTIYF. The chain is built from TRBV6-1 and TRBJ1-3, with D possibly TRBD1 on 6 matching bases. V dropped 2 bases and J dropped 0 bases, with 14 bases sitting between them. This CDR3 is built from 17 residues. CDR1 is MNHNS, CDR2 SASEGT, per germline.

The genes are TRBV5-1 and TRBJ1-3; 7 positions match TRBD1. The CDR3 is 15 residues long. J gave up 2 bases and V 0 bases, and 2 bases lay outside the gene matches. Germline V gene sequence: CDR1 SGHRS, CDR2 YFSETQ. For the CDR3, the DNA is TGCGCCAGCAGCTTGGCTGGGACAGCTGGAAACACCATATATTTT. This gives the protein CASSLAGTAGNTIYF.

The chain has TRBV2 and TRBJ2-5; D is uncertain. The V and J ends lost 6 bases and 5 bases respectively, with 16 bases between them. The CDR3 has 14 residues. The germline V gene has CDR1 SNHLY and CDR2 FYNNEI. In DNA, the CDR3 is TGTGCCAGCAGAGTTACCCCCGATTCCGAGACCCAGTACTTC. This encodes CASRVTPDSETQYF.